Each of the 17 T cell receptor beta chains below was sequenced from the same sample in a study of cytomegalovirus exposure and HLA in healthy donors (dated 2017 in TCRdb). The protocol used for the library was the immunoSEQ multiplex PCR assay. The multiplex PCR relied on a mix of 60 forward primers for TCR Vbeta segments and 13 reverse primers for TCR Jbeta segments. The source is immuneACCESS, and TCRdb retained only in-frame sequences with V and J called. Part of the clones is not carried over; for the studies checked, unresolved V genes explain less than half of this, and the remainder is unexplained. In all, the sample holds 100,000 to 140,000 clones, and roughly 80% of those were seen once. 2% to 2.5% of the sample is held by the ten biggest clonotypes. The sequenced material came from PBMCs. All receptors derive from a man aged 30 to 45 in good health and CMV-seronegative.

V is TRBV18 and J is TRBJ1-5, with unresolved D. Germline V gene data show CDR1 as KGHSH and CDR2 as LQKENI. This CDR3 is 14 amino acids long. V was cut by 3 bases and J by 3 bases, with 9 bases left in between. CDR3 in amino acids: CASSPGPNNQPQHF. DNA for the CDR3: TGTGCCAGCTCACCTGGGCCGAACAATCAGCCCCAGCATTTT.

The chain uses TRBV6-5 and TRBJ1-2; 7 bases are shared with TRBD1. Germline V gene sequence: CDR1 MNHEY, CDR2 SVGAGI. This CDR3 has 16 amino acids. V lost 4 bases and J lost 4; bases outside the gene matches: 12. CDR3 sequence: CASSSEIQGYGYGYTF. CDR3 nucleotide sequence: TGTGCCAGCAGTTCCGAAATACAGGGGTACGGCTATGGCTACACCTTC.

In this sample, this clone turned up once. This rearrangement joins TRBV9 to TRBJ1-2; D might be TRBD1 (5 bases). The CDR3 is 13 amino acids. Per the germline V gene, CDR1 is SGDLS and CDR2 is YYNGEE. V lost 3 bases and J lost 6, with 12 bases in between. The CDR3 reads CASSARGEDGYTF. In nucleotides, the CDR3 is TGTGCCAGCAGCGCCCGGGGGGAGGATGGCTACACCTTC.

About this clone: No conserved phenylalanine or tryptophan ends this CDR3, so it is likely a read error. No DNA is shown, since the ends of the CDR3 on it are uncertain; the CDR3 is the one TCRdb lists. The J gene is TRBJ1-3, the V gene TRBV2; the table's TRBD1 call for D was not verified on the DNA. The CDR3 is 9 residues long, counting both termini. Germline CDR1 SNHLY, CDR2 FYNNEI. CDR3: CASSDQSRH.

DNA for the CDR3: TGTGCCAGCAGCCCTCAGGGGGCGAGCTCCTACGAGCAGTACTTC. As protein: CASSPQGASSYEQYF. The chain carries TRBV9 and TRBJ2-7, with 8 bases aligning to TRBD1. The germline CDR1 and CDR2 sequences are SGDLS and YYNGEE. The CDR3 covers 15 residues. The V segment lost 4 bases and the J segment 0 bases; nucleotides outside the gene matches: 6. The full variable domain, its missing parts supplied by reference TRBV9 and TRBJ2-7, is DSGVTQTPKHLITATGQRVTLRCSPRSGDLSVYWYQQSLDQGLQFLIQYYNGEERAKGNILERFSAQQFPDLHSELNLSSLELGDSALYFCASSPQGASSYEQYFGPGTRLTVT.

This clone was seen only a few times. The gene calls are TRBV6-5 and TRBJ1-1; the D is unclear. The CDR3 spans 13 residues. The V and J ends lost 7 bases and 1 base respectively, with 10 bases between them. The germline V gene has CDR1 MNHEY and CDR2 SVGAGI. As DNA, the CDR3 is TGTGCCAGCAATCGAACACCGAACACTGAAGCTTTCTTT. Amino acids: CASNRTPNTEAFF.

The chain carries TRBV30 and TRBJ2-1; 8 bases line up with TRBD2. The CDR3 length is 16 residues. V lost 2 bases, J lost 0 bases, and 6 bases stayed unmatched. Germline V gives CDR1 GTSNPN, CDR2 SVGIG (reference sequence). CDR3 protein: CAWSITSGSSYNEQFF. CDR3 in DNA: TGTGCCTGGAGTATTACTAGCGGTAGCTCCTACAATGAGCAGTTCTTC.

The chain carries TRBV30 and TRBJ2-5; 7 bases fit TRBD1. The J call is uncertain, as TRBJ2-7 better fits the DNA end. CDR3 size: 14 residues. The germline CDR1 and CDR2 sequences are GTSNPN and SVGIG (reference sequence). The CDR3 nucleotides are TGTGCCTGGAGTGTACGACAGGGACCCTTCGAGCAGTACTTC. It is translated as CAWSVRQGPFEQYF.

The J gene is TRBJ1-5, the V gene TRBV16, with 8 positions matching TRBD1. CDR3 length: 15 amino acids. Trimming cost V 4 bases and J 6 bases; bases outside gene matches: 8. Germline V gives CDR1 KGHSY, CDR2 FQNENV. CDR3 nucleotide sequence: TGTGCCAGCAGCCCACCGGACAGGGAATTTCAGCCCCAGCATTTT. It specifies CASSPPDREFQPQHF.

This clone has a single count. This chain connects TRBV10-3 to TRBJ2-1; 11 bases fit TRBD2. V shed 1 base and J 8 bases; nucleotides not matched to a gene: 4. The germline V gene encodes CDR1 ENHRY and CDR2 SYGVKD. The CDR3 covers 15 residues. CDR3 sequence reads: CAISEYTSGSYEQFF. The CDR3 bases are TGTGCCATCAGTGAGTACACTAGCGGGAGCTATGAGCAGTTCTTC.

CDR3 DNA: TGTGCCAGCAGTTACTCGCCAGGTTCCGGGGAGCTGTTTTTT. Translation gives CASSYSPGSGELFF. V and J are TRBV6-5 and TRBJ2-2; D unresolved. CDR3 length: 14 residues. The germline V gene has CDR1 MNHEY and CDR2 SVGAGI. With 0 bases removed from V and 6 bases from J, the gap between germline ends came to 8 bases.

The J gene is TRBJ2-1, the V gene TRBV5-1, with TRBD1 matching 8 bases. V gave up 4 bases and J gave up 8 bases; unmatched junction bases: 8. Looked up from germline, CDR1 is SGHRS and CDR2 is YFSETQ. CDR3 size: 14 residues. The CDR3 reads CASSQWTGRDEQFF. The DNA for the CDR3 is TGCGCCAGCAGCCAATGGACAGGGCGGGATGAGCAGTTCTTC.

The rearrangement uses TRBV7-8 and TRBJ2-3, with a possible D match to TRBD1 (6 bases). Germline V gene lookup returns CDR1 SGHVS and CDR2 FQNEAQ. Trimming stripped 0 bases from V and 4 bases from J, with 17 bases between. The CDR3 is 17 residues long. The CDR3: CASSLAQTTPGADTQYF. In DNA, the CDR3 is TGTGCCAGCAGCTTAGCGCAAACAACCCCAGGGGCAGATACGCAGTATTTT.

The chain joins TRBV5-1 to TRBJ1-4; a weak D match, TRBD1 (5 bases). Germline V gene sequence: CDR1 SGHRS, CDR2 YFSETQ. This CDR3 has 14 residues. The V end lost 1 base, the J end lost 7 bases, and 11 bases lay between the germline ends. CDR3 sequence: CASSLFGAGEKLFF. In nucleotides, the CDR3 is TGCGCCAGCAGCTTGTTTGGGGCCGGTGAAAAACTGTTTTTT.

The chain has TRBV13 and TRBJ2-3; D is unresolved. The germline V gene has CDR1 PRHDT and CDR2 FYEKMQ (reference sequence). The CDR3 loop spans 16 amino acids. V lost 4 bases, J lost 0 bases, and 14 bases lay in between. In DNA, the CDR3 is TGTGCCAGCAGCTCCGCGCACGGTACTAGCACAGATACGCAGTATTTT. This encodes CASSSAHGTSTDTQYF.

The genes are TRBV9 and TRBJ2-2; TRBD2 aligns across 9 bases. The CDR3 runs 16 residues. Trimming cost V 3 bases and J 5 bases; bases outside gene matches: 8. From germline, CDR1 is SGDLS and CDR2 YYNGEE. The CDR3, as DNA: TGTGCCAGCAGCGGCTCGGGGACTAGCCGAACCGGGGAGCTGTTTTTT. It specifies CASSGSGTSRTGELFF.

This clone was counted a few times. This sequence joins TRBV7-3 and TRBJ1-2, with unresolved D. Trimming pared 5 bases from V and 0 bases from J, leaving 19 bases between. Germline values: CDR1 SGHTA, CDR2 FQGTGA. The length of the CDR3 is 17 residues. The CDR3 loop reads CASSPTRLDAANYGYTF. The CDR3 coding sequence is TGTGCCAGCAGCCCGACGAGGTTAGATGCAGCTAACTATGGCTACACCTTC.